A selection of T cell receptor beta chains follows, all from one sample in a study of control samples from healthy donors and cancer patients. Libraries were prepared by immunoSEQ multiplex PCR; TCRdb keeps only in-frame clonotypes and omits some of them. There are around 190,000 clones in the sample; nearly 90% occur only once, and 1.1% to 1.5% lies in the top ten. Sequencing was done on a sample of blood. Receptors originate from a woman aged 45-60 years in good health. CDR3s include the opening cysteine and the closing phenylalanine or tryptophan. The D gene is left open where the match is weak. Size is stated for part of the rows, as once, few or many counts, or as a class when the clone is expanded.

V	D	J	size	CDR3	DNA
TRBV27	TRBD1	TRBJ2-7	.	CATITTGGGEQYF	TGTGCCACAATCACGACAGGGGGCGGAGAGCAGTACTTC
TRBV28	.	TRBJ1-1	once	CASSFGQGRTEAFF	TGTGCCAGCAGTTTCGGGCAGGGAAGGACTGAAGCTTTCTTT
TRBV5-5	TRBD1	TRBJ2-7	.	CASSFGEWDRSYEQYF	TGTGCCAGCAGCTTCGGGGAGTGGGACAGGAGCTACGAGCAGTACTTC
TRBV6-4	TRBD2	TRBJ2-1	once	CASSEGLAGNNEQFF	TGTGCCAGCAGTGAAGGACTAGCGGGGAACAATGAGCAGTTCTTC
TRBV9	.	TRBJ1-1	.	CASSPPESHTEAFF	TGTGCCAGCAGCCCCCCAGAAAGTCACACTGAAGCTTTCTTT
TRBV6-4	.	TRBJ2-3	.	CASSVQGRTDTQYF	TGTGCCAGCAGTGTTCAGGGGAGGACAGATACGCAGTATTTT
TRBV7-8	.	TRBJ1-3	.	CASSLVRVWTAALGGNTIYF	TGTGCCAGCAGCTTAGTGCGGGTTTGGACCGCGGCTCTGGGTGGAAACACCATATATTTT
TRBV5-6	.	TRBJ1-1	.	CASRKGVVTEAFF	TGTGCCAGCAGAAAAGGCGTGGTTACTGAAGCTTTCTTT
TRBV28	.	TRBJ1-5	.	CASNQDSARISPQHF	TGTGCCAGCAACCAGGACTCCGCCCGGATATCGCCCCAGCATTTT
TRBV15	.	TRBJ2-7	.	CATSTFDRPYEQYF	TGTGCCACCAGCACCTTCGACCGTCCCTACGAGCAGTACTTC
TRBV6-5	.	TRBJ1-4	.	CASSRGIEKLFF	TGTGCCAGCAGCCGCGGAATTGAAAAACTGTTTTTT
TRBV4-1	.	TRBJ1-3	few	CASSQSGNTIYF	TGCGCCAGCAGCCAATCCGGAAACACCATATATTTT
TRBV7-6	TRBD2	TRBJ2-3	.	CASSKLAGGPDTQYF	TGTGCCAGCAGCAAACTAGCGGGAGGCCCAGATACGCAGTATTTT
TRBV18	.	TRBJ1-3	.	CASSPRPQSSGNTIYF	TGTGCCAGCTCACCACGTCCCCAGAGCTCTGGAAACACCATATATTTT
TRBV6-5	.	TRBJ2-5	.	CASRTLVIETQYF	TGTGCCAGCCGGACACTAGTTATTGAGACCCAGTACTTC
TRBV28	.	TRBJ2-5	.	CASSEGRETQYF	TGTGCCTCTTCCGAGGGCAGAGAGACCCAGTACTTC
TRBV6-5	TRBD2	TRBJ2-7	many	CASQAGVDYEQYF	TGTGCCAGTCAAGCGGGAGTCGACTACGAGCAGTACTTC
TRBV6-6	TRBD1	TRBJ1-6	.	CASSWGQGYSPLHF	TGTGCCAGCAGCTGGGGACAGGGCTATTCACCCCTCCACTTT
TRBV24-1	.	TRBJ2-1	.	CATSDPPRAEGNEQFF	TGTGCCACCAGTGATCCGCCGCGGGCGGAGGGAAATGAGCAGTTCTTC
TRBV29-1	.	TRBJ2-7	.	CSVVMGEQYF	TGCAGCGTTGTCATGGGCGAGCAGTACTTC
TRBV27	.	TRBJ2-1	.	CASSSWRDWVGEQFF	TGTGCCAGCAGCTCTTGGCGGGACTGGGTGGGTGAGCAGTTCTTC
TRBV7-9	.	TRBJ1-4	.	CASSPPTGRGEKLFF	TGTGCCAGCAGCCCCCCAACAGGGAGGGGGGAAAAACTGTTTTTT
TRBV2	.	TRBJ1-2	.	CASSVMARFYGYTF	TGTGCCAGCAGTGTTATGGCCAGGTTCTATGGCTACACCTTC
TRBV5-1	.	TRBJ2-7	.	CASSLGGMDEQYF	TGCGCCAGCAGCTTGGGGGGGATGGACGAGCAGTACTTC
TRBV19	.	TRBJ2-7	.	CASRPRRMGEGPGSYEQYF	TGTGCCAGTAGACCCAGACGGATGGGCGAAGGCCCTGGCTCCTACGAGCAGTACTTC
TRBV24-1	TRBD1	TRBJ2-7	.	CATSDTTGTGQYF	TGTGCCACCAGTGACACCACCGGGACAGGGCAGTACTTC
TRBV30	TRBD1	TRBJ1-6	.	CAWSANRGNSPLHF	TGTGCCTGGAGTGCTAACAGGGGGAATTCACCCCTCCACTTT
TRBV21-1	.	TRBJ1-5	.	CASSEWISNQPQHF	TGTGCCAGCAGTGAATGGATTAGCAATCAGCCCCAGCATTTT
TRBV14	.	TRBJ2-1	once	CASSQPTSGYEQFF	TGTGCCAGCAGCCAACCCACTAGTGGCTATGAGCAGTTCTTC
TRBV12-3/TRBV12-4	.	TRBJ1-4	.	CASSQVRGKLFF	TGTGCCAGCAGTCAGGTCCGGGGAAAACTGTTTTTT
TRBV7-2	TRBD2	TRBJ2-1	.	CASSLVASGGAGGEQFF	TGTGCCAGCAGCTTAGTGGCTAGCGGGGGGGCCGGGGGTGAGCAGTTCTTC
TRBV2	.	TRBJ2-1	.	CASSEMVIEGEQFF	TGTGCCAGCAGTGAAATGGTCATCGAGGGGGAGCAGTTCTTC
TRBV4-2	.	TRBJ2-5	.	CASSQFQAETQYF	TGTGCCAGCAGCCAATTTCAGGCAGAGACCCAGTACTTC
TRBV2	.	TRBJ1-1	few	CASSEAGLKGTEAFF	TGTGCCAGCAGTGAAGCGGGACTCAAAGGCACTGAAGCTTTCTTT
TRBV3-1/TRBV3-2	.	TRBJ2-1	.	CASSQGRASHNEQFF	TGTGCCAGCAGCCAAGGTAGGGCGTCCCACAATGAGCAGTTCTTC
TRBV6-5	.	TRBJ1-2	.	CASRVSGDYGYTF	TGTGCCAGCAGGGTTTCGGGGGACTATGGCTACACCTTC
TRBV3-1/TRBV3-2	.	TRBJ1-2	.	CASSQNMELGVAYGYTF	TGTGCCAGCAGCCAAAATATGGAACTGGGTGTAGCCTATGGCTACACCTTC
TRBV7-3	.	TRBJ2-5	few	CASSFAGQETQYF	TGTGCCAGCAGCTTCGCGGGACAAGAGACCCAGTACTTC
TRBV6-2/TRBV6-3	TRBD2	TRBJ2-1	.	CASRSAGGSYNEQFF	TGTGCCAGCCGTTCAGCGGGAGGGTCCTACAATGAGCAGTTCTTC
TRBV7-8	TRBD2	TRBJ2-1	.	CASSRTSGSLSEQFF	TGTGCCAGCAGCCGCACTAGCGGGAGTTTAAGTGAGCAGTTCTTC
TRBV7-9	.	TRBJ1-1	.	CASSEGGSEAFF	TGTGCCAGCAGCGAAGGTGGCTCTGAAGCTTTCTTT
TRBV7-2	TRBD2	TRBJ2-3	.	CASSFAGAPDTQYF	TGTGCCAGCAGCTTTGCGGGAGCCCCAGATACGCAGTATTTT
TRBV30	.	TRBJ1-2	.	CAWSPTGAEFNYGYTF	TGTGCCTGGAGTCCCACTGGGGCTGAATTTAACTATGGCTACACCTTC
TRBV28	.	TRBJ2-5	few	CASRSYSETQYF	TGTGCCAGCAGGAGCTACTCGGAGACCCAGTACTTC
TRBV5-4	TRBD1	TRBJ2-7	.	CASTFERTGKQYF	TGTGCCAGCACGTTCGAGAGGACAGGGAAGCAGTACTTC
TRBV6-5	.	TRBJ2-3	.	CASSYSYRADTQYF	TGTGCCAGCAGTTACTCGTACAGGGCGGATACGCAGTATTTT
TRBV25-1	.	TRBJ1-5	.	CASSPGGASNQPQHF	TGTGCCAGCAGTCCGGGGGGCGCGAGCAATCAGCCCCAGCATTTT
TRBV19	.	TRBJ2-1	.	CASSTRGNEQFF	TGTGCCAGTAGCACACGGGGCAACGAGCAGTTCTTC
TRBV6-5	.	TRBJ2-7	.	CASSYSNLLKGPEQYF	TGTGCCAGCAGTTACTCGAATCTTCTAAAGGGTCCCGAGCAGTACTTC
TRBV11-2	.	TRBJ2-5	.	CASSSTFGGGIDQTQYF	TGTGCCAGCAGCTCGACATTTGGTGGCGGGATCGACCAGACCCAGTACTTC
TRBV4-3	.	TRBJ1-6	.	CASSRTGSYNSPLHF	TGCGCCAGCAGCCGGACGGGGAGTTATAATTCACCCCTCCACTTT
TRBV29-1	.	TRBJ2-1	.	CSAYHRGWDEQFF	TGCAGCGCCTACCACCGAGGGTGGGATGAGCAGTTCTTC
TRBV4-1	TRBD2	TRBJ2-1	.	CASSQGGGAYNEQFF	TGCGCCAGCAGCCAAGGCGGGGGGGCTTACAATGAGCAGTTCTTC